The 20 T cell receptor beta chains reported below all come from one sample, sequenced in a study of regulatory T cells in long-lasting Graves disease. Arm-PCR of CDR3 regions and iRepertoire HTBI primers were used to build TCR beta libraries. TCRdb analysed the multiplex PCR reads with MiXCR anew, one entry per CDR3 protein. Here the sample spans just over 600,000 distinct CDR3 sequences, less than 20% being singletons. Time point reported: newly diagnosed GD, antithyroid drugs for less than 3 months. The TCR library used RNA extracted from PBMCs. These data also formed part of another study, on T cells in Graves' hyperthyroidism and ophthalmopathy.

Sequencing was performed on peripheral blood mononuclear cells (PBMCs), taken at new diagnosis, from a patient treated with antithyroid drugs. These receptors came from a woman in her thirties with Graves disease.

The V and J genes are TRBV5-6 and TRBJ1-5; TRBD1 agrees at 12 bases. V lost 1 base, J lost 3 bases, and 2 bases stayed unmatched. Germline CDR1 and CDR2: SGHDT and YYEEEE. This CDR3 spans 16 amino acids. The CDR3 DNA is TGTGCCAGCAGCTTGTGGGACAGGGGGCCCAATCAGCCCCAGCATTTT. It is translated as CASSLWDRGPNQPQHF.

The chain recombines TRBV20-1 with TRBJ2-1, with D possibly being TRBD2 (5 bases). CDR1 and CDR2 (germline): DFQATT, SNEGSKA (reference sequence). With 4 bases removed from V and 9 bases from J, the gap between germline ends came to 13 bases. The CDR3 consists of 12 residues. The CDR3 DNA is TGCAGTGCTAACACTAGAAGTATTGAGCAGTTCTTC. This codes for CSANTRSIEQFF.

The rearrangement links TRBV20-1 to TRBJ2-1; 7 positions agree with TRBD1. The CDR3 contains 13 residues. V dropped 7 bases and J dropped 6; count of bases not matched to a gene: 9. Germline CDR1 reads DFQATT; CDR2 reads SNEGSKA (reference sequence). For the CDR3, the DNA is TGCAGTGGTCGAATAGGACAGGTCAATGAGCAGTTCTTC. Protein: CSGRIGQVNEQFF.

This clonotype showed up just a few times. This chain connects TRBV5-6 to TRBJ1-6; D not resolved. Germline-derived CDR1 and CDR2 are SGHDT and YYEEEE. The V end was cut by 0 bases, the J end by 10 bases, with 11 bases between. The CDR3 is made up of 14 amino acids. CDR3 sequence: CASSLEGVGSPLHF. CDR3 nucleotides: TGTGCCAGCAGCTTGGAGGGAGTTGGATCACCCCTCCACTTT.

This clonotype was observed many times. The chain combines TRBV7-2 with TRBJ1-5; 8 bases are a match to TRBD1. V lost 4 bases to trimming and J lost 8 bases; unmatched junction nucleotides: 7. CDR3 size: 14 residues. Germline loops: CDR1 SGHTA, CDR2 FQGNSA. CDR3 sequence (DNA): TGTGCCAGCAGCTCCGGACAGGGTGCGGAGCCCCAGCATTTT. Encoded protein: CASSSGQGAEPQHF.

This clonotype was picked up a small number of times. A much larger clone sits a single nucleotide away, making a read error possible. The chain links TRBV28 to TRBJ1-4; 7 bases align to TRBD1. V was pared by 6 bases and J by 13 bases, with 17 bases of the junction left unmatched. The CDR3 consists of 15 residues. Per germline, CDR1 MDHEN and CDR2 SYDVKM. CDR3 DNA sequence: TGTGCCAGCAGCTACCCGACAGCCTCAGGGGGGGGACTGTTTTTT. Translated: CASSYPTASGGGLFF.

In this sample, this clonotype turned up many times. The chain is built from TRBV12-3 or TRBV12-4 and TRBJ1-5, with D tentatively TRBD1 (6 bases). The CDR3 is 15 residues long. V lost 6 bases to trimming and J lost 6 bases, with 18 bases between them. This CDR3 is CASRGAGTWGQPQHF. The CDR3 DNA follows: TGTGCCAGCAGGGGGGCCGGGACTTGGGGTCAGCCCCAGCATTTT.

The chain links TRBV9 to TRBJ1-2; a possible D gene is TRBD1 (5 bases). Germline CDR1 is SGDLS and CDR2 is YYNGEE. The length of the CDR3 is 11 residues. V was pared by 1 base and J by 8 bases, with 6 bases between. CDR3 sequence: CASSVRGGYTF. CDR3 bases: TGTGCCAGCAGCGTAAGGGGAGGCTACACCTTC.

This chain connects TRBV19 to TRBJ2-1; no firm D call. Deletions cut 3 bases from V and 6 bases from J, with 9 bases between. The CDR3 is 13 amino acids. Germline V CDR1 and CDR2: LNHDA, SQIVND (reference sequence). Here the CDR3 reads CASSIVGTNEQFF. CDR3 bases: TGTGCCAGTAGTATCGTCGGTACCAATGAGCAGTTCTTC.

This clonotype was recorded at least ten times. This chain links TRBV3-1 with TRBJ2-7; unclear D gene. The germline V gene has CDR1 LGHDT and CDR2 YNNKEL (reference sequence). Between the trimmed V and J ends, which lost 0 bases and 1 base, there was a span of 10 bases. The CDR3 length is 15 residues. The CDR3: CASSQDLHRSYEQYF. The CDR3 DNA follows: TGTGCCAGCAGCCAAGATTTGCACAGATCCTACGAGCAGTACTTC.

This clonotype was counted at least ten times. The chain joins TRBV28 to TRBJ1-2; D is unresolved. From germline, CDR1 is MDHEN and CDR2 SYDVKM. The length of the CDR3 is 12 residues. V gave up 3 bases and J gave up 5 bases, with 7 bases separating them. CDR3 amino acids: CASSLRQYGYTF. CDR3 nucleotide sequence: TGTGCCAGCAGTTTGAGGCAGTATGGCTACACCTTC.

This clonotype was detected ten times or more. This chain uses TRBV9 with TRBJ2-3; D might be TRBD1 or TRBD2, each matching 7 bases. The CDR3 consists of 14 residues. The V and J ends lost 0 bases and 6 bases respectively, with 11 bases between them. CDR1 SGDLS and CDR2 YYNGEE come from the germline V gene. The CDR3 loop is CASSVEGGGDTQYF. CDR3 in DNA: TGTGCCAGCAGCGTAGAGGGAGGGGGCGATACGCAGTATTTT.

About this clonotype itself: Given a much more abundant clone one base away, this may be a read error. This chain connects TRBV13 to TRBJ1-2; 7 nucleotides line up with TRBD1. Germline V gene lookup returns CDR1 PRHDT and CDR2 FYEKMQ (reference sequence). There are 16 residues in the CDR3. The junction had 14 bases not matched to a gene; V was cut back by 8 bases and J by 2 bases. CDR3 protein: CASGRTRGPVNYGYTF. The CDR3 DNA sequence: TGTGCCAGCGGACGGACGAGGGGGCCAGTGAACTATGGCTACACCTTC. The full variable domain, completed using reference TRBV13 and TRBJ1-2, is AAGVIQSPRHLIKEKRETATLKCYPIPRHDTVYWYQQGPGQDPQFLISFYEKMQSDKGSIPDRFSAQQFSDYHSELNMSSLELGDSALYFCASGRTRGPVNYGYTFGSGTRLTVV.

This clonotype was observed a handful of times. The J gene is TRBJ2-6, the V gene TRBV5-1, with D hard to call. V lost 0 bases and J 4 bases, leaving 11 bases between the germline ends. The CDR3 is 16 residues long. Germline V gene lookup returns CDR1 SGHRS and CDR2 YFSETQ. The CDR3 region is CASSLALAPGANVLTF. The CDR3 DNA sequence: TGCGCCAGCAGCTTGGCCCTTGCCCCCGGGGCCAACGTCCTGACTTTC.

This clonotype was counted ten times or more. The chain combines TRBV6-1 with TRBJ1-1; no reliable D call. Per the germline V gene, CDR1 is MNHNS and CDR2 is SASEGT. This CDR3 is built from 14 residues. Trimming left V 2 bases short and J 9 bases short, with 16 bases between. Here the CDR3 reads CASSEWQDVLKAFF. The CDR3 DNA follows: TGTGCCAGCAGTGAATGGCAGGACGTCCTGAAAGCTTTCTTT.

There are many counts of this clonotype. V is TRBV4-1 and J is TRBJ1-4, with D unclear. The germline V gene has CDR1 MGHRA and CDR2 YSYEKL. The CDR3 has 15 amino acids. Deletions cut 0 bases from V and 8 bases from J, with 13 bases between. This CDR3 reads CASSQDDRSGEKLFF. CDR3 coding DNA: TGCGCCAGCAGCCAAGATGACCGTTCCGGGGAAAAACTGTTTTTT.

This clonotype was recorded at least ten times. This chain uses TRBV2 with TRBJ1-3; the D is unclear. The CDR3 is 17 residues long. Per the germline V gene, CDR1 is SNHLY and CDR2 is FYNNEI. V was cut by 5 bases and J by 0 bases, with 17 bases left in between. The CDR3 loop is CASSLAQGAHSGNTIYF. The DNA for the CDR3 is TGTGCCAGCAGTCTTGCACAAGGCGCTCACTCTGGAAACACCATATATTTT.

In its sample, this clonotype was seen a few times. This chain uses TRBV12-3 or TRBV12-4 with TRBJ2-1, with 14 bases that match TRBD2. The CDR3 covers 18 residues. The junction had 10 bases not matched to a gene; V was cut back by 7 bases and J by 2 bases. The CDR3, as DNA: TGTGCCAGCACCGGACTAGCGGGAGGTGATGGCACCTACAATGAGCAGTTCTTC. It encodes CASTGLAGGDGTYNEQFF.

This clonotype was recorded many times. This chain connects TRBV28 to TRBJ2-7; weak D call: TRBD2 (6 bases). V lost 8 bases and J 0 bases, leaving 14 bases between the germline ends. Germline V gene data show CDR1 as MDHEN and CDR2 as SYDVKM. The CDR3 covers 14 residues. CDR3 loop: CASHQAGSSYEQYF. The CDR3 nucleotides are TGTGCCAGCCATCAAGCGGGTAGCTCCTACGAGCAGTACTTC.

The V and J genes are TRBV5-1 and TRBJ2-7; D ambiguous. Trimming pared 0 bases from V and 3 bases from J, leaving 7 bases between. The length of the CDR3 is 13 residues. Germline values: CDR1 SGHRS, CDR2 YFSETQ. The CDR3, as DNA: TGCGCCAGCAGCTTGGTGGCAGGCTACGAGCAGTACTTC. Translating gives CASSLVAGYEQYF.